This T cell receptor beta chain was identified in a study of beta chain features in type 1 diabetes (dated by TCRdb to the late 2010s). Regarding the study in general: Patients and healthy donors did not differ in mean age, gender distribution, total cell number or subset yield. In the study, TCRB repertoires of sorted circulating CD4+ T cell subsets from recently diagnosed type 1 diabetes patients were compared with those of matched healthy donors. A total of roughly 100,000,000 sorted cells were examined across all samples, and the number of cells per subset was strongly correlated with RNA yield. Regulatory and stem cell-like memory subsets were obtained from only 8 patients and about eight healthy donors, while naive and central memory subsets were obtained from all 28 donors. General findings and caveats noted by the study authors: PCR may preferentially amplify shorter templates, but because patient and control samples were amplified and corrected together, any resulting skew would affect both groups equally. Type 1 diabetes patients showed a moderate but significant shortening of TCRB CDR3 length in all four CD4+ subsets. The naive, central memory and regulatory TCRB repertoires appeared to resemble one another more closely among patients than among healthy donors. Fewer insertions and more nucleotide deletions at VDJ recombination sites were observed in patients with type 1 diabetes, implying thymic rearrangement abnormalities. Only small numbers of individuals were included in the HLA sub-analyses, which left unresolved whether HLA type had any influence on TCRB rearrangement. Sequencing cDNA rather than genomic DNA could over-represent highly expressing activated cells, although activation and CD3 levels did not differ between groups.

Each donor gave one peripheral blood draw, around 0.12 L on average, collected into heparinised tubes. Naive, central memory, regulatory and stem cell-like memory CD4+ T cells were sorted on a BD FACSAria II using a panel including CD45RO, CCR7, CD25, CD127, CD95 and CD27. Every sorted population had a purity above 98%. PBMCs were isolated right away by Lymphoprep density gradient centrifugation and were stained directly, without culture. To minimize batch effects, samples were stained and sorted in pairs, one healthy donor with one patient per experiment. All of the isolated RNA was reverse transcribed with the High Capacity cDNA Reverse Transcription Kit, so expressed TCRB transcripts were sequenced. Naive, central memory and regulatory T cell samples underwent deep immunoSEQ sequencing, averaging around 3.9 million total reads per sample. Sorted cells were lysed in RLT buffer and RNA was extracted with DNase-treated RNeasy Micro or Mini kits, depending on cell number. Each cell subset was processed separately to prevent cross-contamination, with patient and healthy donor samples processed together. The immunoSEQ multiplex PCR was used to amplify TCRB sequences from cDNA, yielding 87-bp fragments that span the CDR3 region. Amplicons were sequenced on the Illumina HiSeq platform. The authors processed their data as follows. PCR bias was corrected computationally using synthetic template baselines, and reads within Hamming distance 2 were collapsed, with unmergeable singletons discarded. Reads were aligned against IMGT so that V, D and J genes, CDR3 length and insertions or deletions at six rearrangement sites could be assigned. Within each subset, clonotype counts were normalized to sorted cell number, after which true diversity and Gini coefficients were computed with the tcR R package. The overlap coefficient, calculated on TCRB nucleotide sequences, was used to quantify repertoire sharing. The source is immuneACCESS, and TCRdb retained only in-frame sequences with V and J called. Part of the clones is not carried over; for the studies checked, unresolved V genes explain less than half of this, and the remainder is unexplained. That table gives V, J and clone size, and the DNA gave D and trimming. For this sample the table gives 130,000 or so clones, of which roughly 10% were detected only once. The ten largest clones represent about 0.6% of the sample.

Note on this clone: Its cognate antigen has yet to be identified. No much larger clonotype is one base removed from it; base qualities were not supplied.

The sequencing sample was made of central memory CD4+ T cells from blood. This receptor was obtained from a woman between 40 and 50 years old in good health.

This receptor has the CDR3 CATQTGTARSQPQHF. The DNA sequence follows: TGTGCCACTCAGACAGGGACCGCGCGTAGTCAGCCCCAGCATTTT. This chain is built from TRBV6-1 and TRBJ1-5; a stretch of 7 junction bases matches TRBD1. According to the germline V gene, CDR1 reads MNHNS and CDR2 reads SASEGT. Germline trimming amounts to 10 bases on V and 6 bases on J, with 15 as the count of junction bases outside the gene matches. CDR3 length: 15 amino acids, cysteine to phenylalanine. CDR3 DNA only is kept here, 45 bases in frame from base 1.